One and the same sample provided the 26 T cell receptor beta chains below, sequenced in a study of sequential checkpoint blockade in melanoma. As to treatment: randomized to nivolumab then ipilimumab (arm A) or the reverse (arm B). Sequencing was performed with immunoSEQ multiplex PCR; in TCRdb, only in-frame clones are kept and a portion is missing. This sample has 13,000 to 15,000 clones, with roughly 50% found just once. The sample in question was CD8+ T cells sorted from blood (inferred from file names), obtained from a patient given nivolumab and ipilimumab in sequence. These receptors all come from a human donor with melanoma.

The CDR3 is CASSEEGGTEAFF. The CDR3 DNA sequence: TGTGCCAGCAGCGAGGAGGGAGGGACTGAAGCTTTCTTT. The genes are TRBV9 and TRBJ1-1, with D hard to call. V was shortened by 3 bases and J by 5 bases, with 11 bases between the two germline ends. CDR3 length: 13 amino acids. CDR1 and CDR2 (germline): SGDLS, YYNGEE.

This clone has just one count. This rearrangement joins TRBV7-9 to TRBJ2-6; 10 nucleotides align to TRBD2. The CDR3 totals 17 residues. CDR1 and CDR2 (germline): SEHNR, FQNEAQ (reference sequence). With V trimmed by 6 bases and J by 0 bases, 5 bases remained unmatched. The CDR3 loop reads CASSPSGGSSGANVLTF. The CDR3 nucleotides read TGTGCCAGCAGTCCTAGCGGGGGAAGCTCTGGGGCCAACGTCCTGACTTTC. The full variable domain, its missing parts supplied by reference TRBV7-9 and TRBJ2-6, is DTGVSQNPRHKITKRGQNVTFRCDPISEHNRLYWYRQTLGQGPEFLTYFQNEAQLEKSRLLSDRFSAERPKGSFSTLEIQRTEQGDSAMYLCASSPSGGSSGANVLTFGAGSRLTVL.

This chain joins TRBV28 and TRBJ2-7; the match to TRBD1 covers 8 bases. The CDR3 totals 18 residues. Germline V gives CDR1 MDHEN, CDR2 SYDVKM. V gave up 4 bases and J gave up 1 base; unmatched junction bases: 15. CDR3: CASSSLRVETGESYEQYF. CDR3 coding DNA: TGTGCCAGCAGTTCCCTAAGGGTTGAGACAGGGGAGTCCTACGAGCAGTACTTC.

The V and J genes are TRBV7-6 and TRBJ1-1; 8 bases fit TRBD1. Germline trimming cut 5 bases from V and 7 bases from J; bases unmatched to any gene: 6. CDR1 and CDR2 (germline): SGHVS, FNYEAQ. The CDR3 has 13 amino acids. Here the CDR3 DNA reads TGTGCCAGCAGCCCCGGACAGGGCTATGAAGCTTTCTTT. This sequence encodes CASSPGQGYEAFF.

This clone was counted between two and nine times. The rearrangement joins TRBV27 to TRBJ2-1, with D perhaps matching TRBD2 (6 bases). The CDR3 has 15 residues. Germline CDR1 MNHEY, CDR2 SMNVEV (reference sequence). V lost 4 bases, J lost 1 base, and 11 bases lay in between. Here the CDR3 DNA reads TGTGCCAGCAGTTCTAGCGTAAGGTCCTACAATGAGCAGTTCTTC. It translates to CASSSSVRSYNEQFF.

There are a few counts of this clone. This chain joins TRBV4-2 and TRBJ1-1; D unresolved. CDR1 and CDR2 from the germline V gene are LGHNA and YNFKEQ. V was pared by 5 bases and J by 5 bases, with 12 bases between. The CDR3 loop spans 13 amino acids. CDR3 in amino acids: CASSAGGGTEAFF. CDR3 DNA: TGTGCCAGCAGCGCCGGTGGTGGTACTGAAGCTTTCTTT.

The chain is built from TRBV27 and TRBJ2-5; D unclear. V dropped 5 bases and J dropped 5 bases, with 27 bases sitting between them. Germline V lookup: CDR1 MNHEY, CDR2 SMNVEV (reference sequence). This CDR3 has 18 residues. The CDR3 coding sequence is TGTGCCAGCAGTGCCCATCTTATAGGTTCCGGAGCGATCGAGACCCAGTACTTC. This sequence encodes CASSAHLIGSGAIETQYF.

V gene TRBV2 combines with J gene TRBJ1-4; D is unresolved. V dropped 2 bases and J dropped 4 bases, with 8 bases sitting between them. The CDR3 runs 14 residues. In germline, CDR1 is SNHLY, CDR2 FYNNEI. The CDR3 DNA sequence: TGTGCCAGCAGTGAATGGGGAGGTAATGAAAAACTGTTTTTT. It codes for CASSEWGGNEKLFF.

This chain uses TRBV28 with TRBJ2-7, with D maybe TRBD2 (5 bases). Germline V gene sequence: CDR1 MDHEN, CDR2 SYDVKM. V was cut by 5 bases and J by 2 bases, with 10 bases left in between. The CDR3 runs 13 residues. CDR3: CASSRELAYEQYF. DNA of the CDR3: TGTGCCAGCAGTAGGGAGCTAGCCTACGAGCAGTACTTC. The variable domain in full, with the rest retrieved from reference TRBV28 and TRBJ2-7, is DVKVTQSSRYLVKRTGEKVFLECVQDMDHENMFWYRQDPGLGLRLIYFSYDVKMKEKGDIPEGYSVSREKKERFSLILESASTNQTSMYLCASSRELAYEQYFGPGTRLTVT.

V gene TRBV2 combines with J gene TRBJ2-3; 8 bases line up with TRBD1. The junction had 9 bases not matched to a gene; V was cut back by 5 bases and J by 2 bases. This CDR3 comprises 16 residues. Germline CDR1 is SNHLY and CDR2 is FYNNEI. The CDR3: CASSSGGELYTDTQYF. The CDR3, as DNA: TGTGCCAGCAGTTCAGGGGGCGAGTTGTACACAGATACGCAGTATTTT.

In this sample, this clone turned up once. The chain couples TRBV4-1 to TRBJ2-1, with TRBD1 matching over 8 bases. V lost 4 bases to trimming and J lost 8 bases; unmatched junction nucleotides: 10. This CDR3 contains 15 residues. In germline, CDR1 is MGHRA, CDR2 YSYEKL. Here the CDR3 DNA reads TGCGCCAGCAGCCGAGGGACAGGCCTGGTCGATGAGCAGTTCTTC. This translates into CASSRGTGLVDEQFF.

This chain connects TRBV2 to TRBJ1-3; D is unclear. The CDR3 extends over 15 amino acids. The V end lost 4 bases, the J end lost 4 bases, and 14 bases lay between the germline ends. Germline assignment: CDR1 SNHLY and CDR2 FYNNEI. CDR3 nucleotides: TGTGCCAGCAGTGGATTGGAGGAAACCGGAAACACCATATATTTT. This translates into CASSGLEETGNTIYF.

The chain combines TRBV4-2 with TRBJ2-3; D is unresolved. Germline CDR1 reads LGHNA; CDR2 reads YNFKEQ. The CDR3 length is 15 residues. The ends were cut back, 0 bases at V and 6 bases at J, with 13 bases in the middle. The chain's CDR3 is CASSQELASIDTQYF. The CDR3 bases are TGTGCCAGCAGCCAAGAACTTGCGAGTATCGATACGCAGTATTTT.

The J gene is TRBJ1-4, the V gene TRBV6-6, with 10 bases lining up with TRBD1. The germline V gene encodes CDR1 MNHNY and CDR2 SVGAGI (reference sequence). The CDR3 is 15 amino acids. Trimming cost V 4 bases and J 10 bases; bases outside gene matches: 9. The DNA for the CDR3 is TGTGCCAGCAGTTCCGGGACAGGGGACTTGGGAAAACTGTTTTTT. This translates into CASSSGTGDLGKLFF.

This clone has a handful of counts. CDR3 loop: CASSYRDRAYEQYF. The CDR3 bases are TGTGCCAGCAGTTACCGGGACAGGGCCTACGAGCAGTACTTC. The chain recombines TRBV27 with TRBJ2-7; 9 bases are a match to TRBD1. Germline V gene lookup returns CDR1 MNHEY and CDR2 SMNVEV (reference sequence). The CDR3 is 14 amino acids. Trimming at V came to 4 bases and at J to 2 bases, leaving 3 bases not matched to a gene.

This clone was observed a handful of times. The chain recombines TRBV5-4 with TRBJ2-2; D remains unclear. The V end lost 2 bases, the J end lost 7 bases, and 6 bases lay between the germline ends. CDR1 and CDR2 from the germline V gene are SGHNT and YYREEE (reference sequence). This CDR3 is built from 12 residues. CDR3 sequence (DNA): TGTGCCAGCAGCTTTCGAGGCGGGGAGCTGTTTTTT. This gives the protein CASSFRGGELFF.

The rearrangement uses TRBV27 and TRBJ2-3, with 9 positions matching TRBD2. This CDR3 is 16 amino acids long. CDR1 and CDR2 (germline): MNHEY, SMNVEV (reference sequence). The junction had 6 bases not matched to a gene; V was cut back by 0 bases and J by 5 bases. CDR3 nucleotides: TGTGCCAGCAGTTTATCGGCGGGAGGGTATGGAGATACGCAGTATTTT. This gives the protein CASSLSAGGYGDTQYF.

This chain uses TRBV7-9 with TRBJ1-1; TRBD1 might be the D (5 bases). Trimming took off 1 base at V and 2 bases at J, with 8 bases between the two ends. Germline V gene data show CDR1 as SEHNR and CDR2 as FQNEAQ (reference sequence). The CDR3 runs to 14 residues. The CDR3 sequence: CASSLGGGNTEAFF. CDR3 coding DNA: TGTGCCAGCAGCTTAGGGGGGGGAAACACTGAAGCTTTCTTT.

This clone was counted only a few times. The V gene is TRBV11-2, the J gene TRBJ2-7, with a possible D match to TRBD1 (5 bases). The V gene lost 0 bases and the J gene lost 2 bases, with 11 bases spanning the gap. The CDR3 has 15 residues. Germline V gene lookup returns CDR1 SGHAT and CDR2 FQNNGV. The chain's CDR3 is CASSLEAGNAYEQYF. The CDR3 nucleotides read TGTGCCAGCAGCTTAGAGGCAGGGAATGCCTACGAGCAGTACTTC.

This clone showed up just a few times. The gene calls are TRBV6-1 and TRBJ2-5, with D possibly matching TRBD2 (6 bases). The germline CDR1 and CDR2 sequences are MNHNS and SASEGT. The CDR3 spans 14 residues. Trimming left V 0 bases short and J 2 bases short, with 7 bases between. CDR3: CASSEARGQETQYF. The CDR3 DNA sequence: TGTGCCAGCAGTGAAGCTCGGGGGCAAGAGACCCAGTACTTC.

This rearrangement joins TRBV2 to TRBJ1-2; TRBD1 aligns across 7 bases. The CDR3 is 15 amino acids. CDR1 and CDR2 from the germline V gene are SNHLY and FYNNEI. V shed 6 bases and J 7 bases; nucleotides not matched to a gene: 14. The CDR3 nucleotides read TGTGCCAGCAGGGACCTAACAGGGGAGGTGATTGGCTACACCTTC. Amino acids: CASRDLTGEVIGYTF.

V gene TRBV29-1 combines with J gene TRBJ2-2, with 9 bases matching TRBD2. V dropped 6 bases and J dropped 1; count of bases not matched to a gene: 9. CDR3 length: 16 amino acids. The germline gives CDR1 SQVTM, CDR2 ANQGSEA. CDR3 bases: TGCAGCGTAGAAACGGGACTAGCATTGAACACCGGGGAGCTGTTTTTT. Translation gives CSVETGLALNTGELFF.

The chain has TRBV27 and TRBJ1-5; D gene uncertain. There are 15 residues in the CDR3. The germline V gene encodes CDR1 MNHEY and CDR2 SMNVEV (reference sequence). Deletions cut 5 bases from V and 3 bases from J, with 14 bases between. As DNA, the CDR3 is TGTGCCAGCAGTGCCCGCCTTGAGCTCAATCAGCCCCAGCATTTT. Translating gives CASSARLELNQPQHF.

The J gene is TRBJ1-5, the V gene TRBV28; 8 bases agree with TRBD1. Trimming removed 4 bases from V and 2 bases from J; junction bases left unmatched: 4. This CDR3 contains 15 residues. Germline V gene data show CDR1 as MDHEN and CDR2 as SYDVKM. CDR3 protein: CASSWTGNGNQPQHF. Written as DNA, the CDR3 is TGTGCCAGCAGTTGGACAGGGAATGGCAATCAGCCCCAGCATTTT.

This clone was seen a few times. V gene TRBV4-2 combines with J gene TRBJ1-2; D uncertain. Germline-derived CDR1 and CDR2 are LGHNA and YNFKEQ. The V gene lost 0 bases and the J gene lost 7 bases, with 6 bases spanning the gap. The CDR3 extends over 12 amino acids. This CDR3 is CASSQDFRGYTF. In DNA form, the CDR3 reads TGTGCCAGCAGCCAAGATTTTCGTGGCTACACCTTC.

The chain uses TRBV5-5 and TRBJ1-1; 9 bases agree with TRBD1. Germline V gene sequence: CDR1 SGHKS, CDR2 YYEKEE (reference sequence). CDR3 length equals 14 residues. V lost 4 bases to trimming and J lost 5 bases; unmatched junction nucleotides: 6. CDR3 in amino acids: CASSPRDRVTEAFF. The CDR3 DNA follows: TGTGCCAGCAGCCCCCGGGACAGGGTAACTGAAGCTTTCTTT.